The 28 T cell receptor beta chains in this list originate from one sample, sequenced in a study of T-cell memory formation after mild COVID-19. TCRdb re-derived calls from the 5' RACE reads in MiXCR, one entry per CDR3 protein. The sample records about 110,000 distinct CDR3 sequences, roughly a sixth being singletons. The sequenced sample consisted of PBMCs or a T cell subset sorted from them (not recorded which). These receptors originate from a man aged 18-30 years who had mild COVID-19 (a few samples of this study predate the infection). Cell type and time point are not known.

Only a few counts were recorded for this clonotype. The V gene is TRBV4-1, the J gene TRBJ2-7, with D possibly TRBD1 on 6 matching bases. Germline lookup yields CDR1 MGHRA and CDR2 YSYEKL. This CDR3 has 16 amino acids. With 0 bases removed from V and 0 bases from J, the gap between germline ends came to 12 bases. The CDR3 is CASSQDRNRVSYEQYF. The CDR3 bases are TGCGCCAGCAGCCAAGATAGGAACAGGGTCTCCTACGAGCAGTACTTC.

CDR3 residues: CASSTRGITLHF. In DNA form, the CDR3 reads TGTGCCAGCAGCACCCGCGGGATCACCCTCCACTTT. The gene calls are TRBV28 and TRBJ1-6; no clear D gene. V gave up 6 bases and J gave up 14 bases, with 14 bases separating them. Germline V lookup: CDR1 MDHEN, CDR2 SYDVKM. This CDR3 contains 12 residues.

This clonotype occurred a few times. This chain connects TRBV24-1 to TRBJ2-7; 8 bases fit TRBD1. The CDR3 runs 14 residues. The trim removed 4 bases at V and 6 bases at J, leaving 7 bases unmatched. Germline V gene data show CDR1 as KGHDR and CDR2 as SFDVKD. The CDR3 nucleotides read TGTGCCACCAGTGACCCGGACAGGGTCTCCGAGCAGTACGTC. As protein: CATSDPDRVSEQYV.

V gene TRBV2 combines with J gene TRBJ1-1; D may be TRBD1 (6 bases). The CDR3 has 14 residues. The germline gives CDR1 SNHLY, CDR2 FYNNEI. V was shortened by 7 bases and J by 4 bases, with 16 bases between the two germline ends. For the CDR3, the DNA is TGTGCCAGCACGACCGGGGGCAGGGGCACTGAAGCTTTCTTT. Translation: CASTTGGRGTEAFF.

V is TRBV29-1 and J is TRBJ2-3, with D hard to call. V shed 7 bases and J shed 4 bases, with 18 bases lying between them. Looked up from germline, CDR1 is SQVTM and CDR2 is ANQGSEA. CDR3 length equals 14 residues. CDR3 nucleotide sequence: TGCAGCGCATACTACCTCTTAGGTCCAGATACGCAGTATTTT. Translation: CSAYYLLGPDTQYF.

The rearrangement uses TRBV20-1 and TRBJ2-3; D is uncertain. The CDR3 has 14 amino acids. CDR1 and CDR2 (germline): DFQATT, SNEGSKA (reference sequence). Trimming shortened V by 6 bases and J by 0 bases, and 13 bases separated the two germline ends. CDR3: CSASDRRSTDTQYF. CDR3 DNA: TGCAGTGCCTCGGACCGGAGAAGCACAGATACGCAGTATTTT.

This clonotype was seen at least ten times. The rearrangement uses TRBV6-4 and TRBJ1-5; tentative D call: TRBD1 (5 bases). Germline CDR1 is MRHNA and CDR2 is SNTAGT. Trimming stripped 2 bases from V and 6 bases from J, with 8 bases between. The CDR3 length is 13 residues. CDR3 protein: CASSDEGIQPQHF. In DNA form, the CDR3 reads TGTGCCAGCAGTGACGAGGGGATTCAGCCCCAGCATTTT.

This clonotype was observed a few times. The chain combines TRBV15 with TRBJ2-5; the D is unclear. The CDR3 runs to 12 residues. Germline-derived CDR1 and CDR2 are LNHNV and YYDKDF (reference sequence). V was shortened by 0 bases and J by 5 bases, with 4 bases between the two germline ends. The chain's CDR3 is CATSRDQETQYF. CDR3 coding DNA: TGTGCCACCAGCAGAGATCAGGAGACCCAGTACTTC.

The V call is TRBV5-1, the J call TRBJ2-1; 11 bases fit TRBD2. The CDR3 runs to 15 residues. CDR1 and CDR2 (germline): SGHRS, YFSETQ. V lost 0 bases, J lost 8 bases, and 4 bases stayed unmatched. The CDR3 is CASSLASGGIYEQFF. The CDR3 DNA sequence: TGCGCCAGCAGCTTGGCTAGCGGGGGGATATATGAGCAGTTCTTC.

The rearrangement joins TRBV12-3 or TRBV12-4 to TRBJ1-1, with 7 bases aligning to TRBD1. The CDR3 runs 13 residues. With 6 bases clipped from V and 4 bases from J, the junction kept 5 bases outside the gene matches. CDR3 residues: CASSATGVTEAFF. CDR3 DNA sequence: TGTGCCAGCAGCGCTACAGGGGTCACTGAAGCTTTCTTT.

This clonotype was detected a few times. This chain uses TRBV7-2 with TRBJ1-3; TRBD1 is a possible D gene (6 bases). V lost 4 bases to trimming and J lost 4 bases, with 14 bases between them. Germline V CDR1 and CDR2: SGHTA, FQGNSA. CDR3 length equals 15 residues. CDR3 nucleotides: TGTGCCAGCAGCTCCTCACAGGGTTACGGAAACACCATATATTTT. Translated: CASSSSQGYGNTIYF.

A few counts support this clonotype. The gene calls are TRBV9 and TRBJ2-4; TRBD2 matches 14 bases. Per the germline V gene, CDR1 is SGDLS and CDR2 is YYNGEE. The V segment lost 0 bases and the J segment 7 bases; nucleotides outside the gene matches: 3. This CDR3 contains 16 residues. CDR3 bases: TGTGCCAGCAGCGTAGGACTAGCGGGGGGGCTGAACATTCAGTACTTC. Protein: CASSVGLAGGLNIQYF.

This clonotype was seen only a few times. The chain links TRBV25-1 to TRBJ2-5; 11 positions agree with TRBD2. The germline CDR1 and CDR2 sequences are MGHDK and SYGVNS. Losses at the gene ends were 3 bases for V and 5 bases for J; bases not matched to a gene: 11. There are 17 residues in the CDR3. The CDR3 sequence: CASSDGASGGPGETQYF. The CDR3 DNA follows: TGTGCCAGCAGTGACGGGGCTAGCGGGGGGCCGGGGGAGACCCAGTACTTC.

The chain is built from TRBV7-2 and TRBJ2-2, with D unclear. The CDR3 totals 14 residues. The germline V gene has CDR1 SGHTA and CDR2 FQGNSA. The V end was cut by 0 bases, the J end by 1 base, with 3 bases between. The chain's CDR3 is CASSLAWNTGELFF. The CDR3 DNA reads as TGTGCCAGCAGCTTAGCGTGGAACACCGGGGAGCTGTTTTTT.

This clonotype appeared a few times. The chain links TRBV24-1 to TRBJ2-2; D gene uncertain. The CDR3 runs 12 residues. V lost 4 bases to trimming and J lost 4 bases, with 3 bases between them. CDR1 and CDR2 from the germline V gene are KGHDR and SFDVKD. The CDR3 reads CATSESTGELFF. CDR3 nucleotides: TGTGCCACCAGTGAGTCCACCGGGGAGCTGTTTTTT.

This clonotype was detected a few times. This rearrangement joins TRBV6-5 to TRBJ2-3, with D perhaps given as TRBD1 or TRBD2 (6 bases each). Deletions cut 0 bases from V and 3 bases from J, with 10 bases between. There are 15 residues in the CDR3. Germline loops: CDR1 MNHEY, CDR2 SVGAGI. This chain's CDR3 is CASSYSGGRTDTQYF. CDR3 nucleotide sequence: TGTGCCAGCAGTTACTCGGGGGGCCGAACAGATACGCAGTATTTT.

This sequence joins TRBV12-5 and TRBJ2-5, with 7 bases identical to TRBD1. Unmatched junction bases numbered 6, after V lost 4 bases and J lost 1 base. CDR3 size: 15 residues. Germline values: CDR1 LGHNT, CDR2 FRNRAP. The CDR3 loop is CASGSQTGPQETQYF. The CDR3 coding sequence is TGTGCTAGTGGTTCGCAGACAGGGCCCCAAGAGACCCAGTACTTC.

This clonotype was seen ten or more times. The rearrangement uses TRBV5-1 and TRBJ2-7; 8 bases are shared with TRBD1. V lost 0 bases to trimming and J lost 3 bases; unmatched junction nucleotides: 2. The germline gives CDR1 SGHRS, CDR2 YFSETQ. The CDR3 covers 14 residues. The CDR3 protein is CASSLGGQVYEQYF. The CDR3 nucleotides are TGCGCCAGCAGCTTGGGGGGACAGGTCTACGAGCAGTACTTC.

The chain combines TRBV6-5 with TRBJ2-7, with D unclear. Germline lookup yields CDR1 MNHEY and CDR2 SVGAGI. Trimming shortened V by 0 bases and J by 1 base, and 10 bases separated the two germline ends. The CDR3 spans 15 residues. In DNA form, the CDR3 reads TGTGCCAGCAGTTACTCTGGGGATTCTTCCTACGAGCAGTACTTC. Protein product: CASSYSGDSSYEQYF.

This chain connects TRBV7-2 to TRBJ2-5; no firm D call. The CDR3 is made up of 12 amino acids. Per germline, CDR1 SGHTA and CDR2 FQGNSA. V lost 4 bases and J 4 bases, leaving 7 bases between the germline ends. The CDR3 nucleotides read TGTGCCAGCAGCTCCCCACCAGAGACCCAGTACTTC. Translated: CASSSPPETQYF.

This clonotype was counted only a few times. The chain carries TRBV3-1 and TRBJ1-1; D uncertain. V lost 6 bases and J 1 base, leaving 12 bases between the germline ends. There are 14 residues in the CDR3. CDR1 LGHDT and CDR2 YNNKEL come from the germline V gene (reference sequence). The CDR3 is CASRGFAENTEAFF. Here the CDR3 DNA reads TGTGCCAGCAGAGGGTTTGCAGAGAACACTGAAGCTTTCTTT.

At least ten counts were recorded for this clonotype. This chain links TRBV7-2 with TRBJ2-1; 10 nucleotides line up with TRBD2. The CDR3 covers 15 residues. The junction had 5 bases not matched to a gene; V was cut back by 6 bases and J by 3 bases. Germline CDR1 reads SGHTA; CDR2 reads FQGNSA. The CDR3 coding sequence is TGTGCCAGCAGGGGATCTAGCGGGAGCTACAATGAGCAGTTCTTC. Translation: CASRGSSGSYNEQFF.

V is TRBV11-1 and J is TRBJ2-5; 10 nucleotides line up with TRBD1. CDR1 and CDR2 (germline): SGHAT, FQDESV (reference sequence). This CDR3 comprises 16 residues. The V and J ends lost 5 bases and 1 base, in that order; junction bases with no gene match: 7. Written as DNA, the CDR3 is TGTGCCAGCAGCCGGGACAGGGGCACATTCCAAGAGACCCAGTACTTC. The encoded protein is CASSRDRGTFQETQYF.

This clonotype was seen more than once but under ten times. This chain uses TRBV27 with TRBJ2-3; D gene ambiguous. Germline CDR1 reads MNHEY; CDR2 reads SMNVEV (reference sequence). The CDR3 sequence is 13 residues long. Trimming stripped 2 bases from V and 8 bases from J, with 11 bases between. The CDR3 here is CASSLLVEGTQYF. In DNA form, the CDR3 reads TGTGCCAGCAGTTTACTGGTCGAAGGTACGCAGTATTTT.

This clonotype has ten or more counts. This rearrangement joins TRBV7-2 to TRBJ1-2, with a weak D call TRBD1 (5 bases). The CDR3 sequence is 13 residues long. Trimming removed 4 bases from V and 8 bases from J, with 14 bases in between. Per germline, CDR1 SGHTA and CDR2 FQGNSA. CDR3 sequence reads: CASSSSWAGGYTF. In DNA, the CDR3 is TGTGCCAGCAGCTCTTCTTGGGCAGGGGGCTACACCTTC.

The chain employs TRBV29-1 and TRBJ2-3; 9 nucleotides agree with TRBD1. Losses at the gene ends were 6 bases for V and 4 bases for J; bases not matched to a gene: 11. The CDR3 loop spans 15 amino acids. The germline CDR1 and CDR2 sequences are SQVTM and ANQGSEA. CDR3 sequence reads: CSVGTGTGSADTQYF. CDR3 DNA sequence: TGCAGCGTCGGAACCGGGACAGGGTCAGCAGATACGCAGTATTTT.

This chain uses TRBV4-1 with TRBJ1-1; possibly TRBD1 for D (5 bases). The V and J ends lost 2 bases and 4 bases respectively, with 14 bases between them. The length of the CDR3 is 15 residues. Germline CDR1 MGHRA, CDR2 YSYEKL. This CDR3 reads CASSQLGVWGTEAFF. CDR3 nucleotides: TGCGCCAGCAGCCAATTAGGGGTTTGGGGCACTGAAGCTTTCTTT.

This sequence joins TRBV4-2 and TRBJ1-3; D is undetermined. The ends were cut back, 0 bases at V and 0 bases at J, with 12 bases in the middle. Germline loops: CDR1 LGHNA, CDR2 YNFKEQ. CDR3 length: 17 residues. Written as DNA, the CDR3 is TGTGCCAGCAGCCAAGAGTCAGGCAGGTACTCTGGAAACACCATATATTTT. Translated: CASSQESGRYSGNTIYF.